This T cell receptor (beta chain) stems from a study of Graves' ophthalmopathy and Graves' hyperthyroidism. Study-wide results and limits: Appearing in blood as well were most expanded thyroid clonotypes above 0.001 frequency. For separating ophthalmopathy from stable hyperthyroidism, a 13-signature model gave less than 90% sensitivity and approximately 80% specificity.

TCR beta CDR3 regions were amplified from RNA transcripts. Second-round multiplex PCR came after first-round RT-PCR with HTBI primers. A single record per CDR3 protein comes from TCRdb applying MiXCR to the multiplex PCR reads. The sample contains a few hundred thousand distinct CDR3 sequences, approximately 18% of which appear only once. V was cut by 3 bases and J by 11 bases, with 19 bases left in between. This CDR3 is 14 amino acids long. Many counts were recorded for this clonotype. Its matching antigen is unknown. The source material was peripheral blood. The rearrangement joins TRBV12-3 or TRBV12-4 to TRBJ1-1; D remains unclear. This TCR was recovered from an adult woman with stable Graves' hyperthyroidism. The CDR3 sequence is CASSFGSVGWRAFF. In nucleotides, the CDR3 is TGTGCCAGCAGTTTTGGTTCGGTGGGGTGGCGCGCTTTCTTT.